The 2 T cell receptor beta chains given below trace back to one sample, sequenced in a study of blood T cells in healthy people across ages (dated by TCRdb to about 2015). The protocol used for the library was 5' RACE. Instrument used: Illumina HiSeq 2500. A second PCR of about 7 to 12 cycles was run with a J-beta primer mix and a sample-barcoded 5' primer. Using fastp trimming at Q25 and MiXCR clonotype assembly, TCRdb reanalyzed the public sequencing data and kept in-frame beta chains. Duplicate CDR3 protein sequences are folded into a single record with the most common DNA and genes. Across this sample there are about 780,000 distinct CDR3 sequences, with more than 35% seen only once. About a sixth of the sample comes from the top ten. The sequenced sample was blood. The receptor set was obtained from an elderly man in good health.

The J gene is TRBJ2-7, the V gene TRBV12-3 or TRBV12-4, with a weak D call TRBD2 (6 bases). The CDR3 covers 14 residues. The ends were cut back, 5 bases at V and 5 bases at J, with 16 bases in the middle. The CDR3 loop is CASSTQAGLDEQYF. CDR3 DNA: TGTGCCAGCAGTACCCAAGCGGGTCTCGACGAGCAGTACTTC.

This clonotype was counted ten times or more. The chain links TRBV20-1 to TRBJ2-6, with D uncertain. The CDR3 runs to 13 residues. From germline, CDR1 is DFQATT and CDR2 SNEGSKA (reference sequence). Deletions cut 6 bases from V and 1 base from J, with 7 bases between. CDR3 DNA: TGCAGTGCCTCCCCGTCTGGGGCCAACGTCCTGACTTTC. It codes for CSASPSGANVLTF.